The 12 T cell receptor beta chains below all came from one sample that was sequenced in a study of cytomegalovirus exposure and HLA in healthy donors. Sequenced by immunoSEQ multiplex PCR; TCRdb stores in-frame clones only, minus some. This sample yields 70,000 to 95,000 clones, of which over 85% are seen a single time; approximately 3.8% belongs to the top ten. Input material: PBMCs. These receptor sequences come from a woman younger than 45 in good health and CMV-seronegative.

The rearrangement uses TRBV4-2 and TRBJ2-2; the D gene is possibly TRBD2 (5 bases). CDR3 size: 16 residues. Germline CDR1 reads LGHNA; CDR2 reads YNFKEQ. The V gene lost 8 bases and the J gene lost 1 base, with 17 bases spanning the gap. Written as DNA, the CDR3 is TGTGCCAGCGGGAACCCCTGGGCGGGGAACACCGGGGAGCTGTTTTTT. Amino acids: CASGNPWAGNTGELFF.

The chain links TRBV7-2 to TRBJ2-7; D is unresolved. The ends were cut back, 4 bases at V and 6 bases at J, with 10 bases in the middle. The CDR3 spans 12 residues. Germline values: CDR1 SGHTA, CDR2 FQGNSA. This chain's CDR3 is CASSYTVGEQYF. For the CDR3, the DNA is TGTGCCAGCAGCTATACAGTCGGCGAGCAGTACTTC.

This chain joins TRBV10-3 and TRBJ1-2; the match to TRBD1 covers 8 bases. Germline-derived CDR1 and CDR2 are ENHRY and SYGVKD. This CDR3 is 14 amino acids long. V was pared by 8 bases and J by 6 bases, with 11 bases of the junction left unmatched. The CDR3 loop reads CAIPSGQGANGYTF. In DNA, the CDR3 is TGTGCCATCCCCTCCGGGCAGGGGGCGAATGGCTACACCTTC.

The genes are TRBV9 and TRBJ2-6; the D gene is possibly TRBD2 (6 bases). V shed 0 bases and J shed 2 bases, with 18 bases lying between them. CDR3 size: 19 residues. Germline CDR1 is SGDLS and CDR2 is YYNGEE. CDR3 amino acids: CASSVGAGRSGAGANVLTF. The CDR3 DNA reads TGTGCCAGCAGCGTAGGGGCTGGCCGGTCGGGGGCTGGGGCCAACGTCCTGACTTTC.

V and J are TRBV5-1 and TRBJ2-5, with TRBD2 identical over 9 bases. This CDR3 has 16 residues. Trimming cost V 4 bases and J 6 bases; bases outside gene matches: 13. Germline CDR1 reads SGHRS; CDR2 reads YFSETQ. The CDR3 sequence: CASSKIAGVGLKTQYF. As DNA, the CDR3 is TGCGCCAGCAGCAAAATAGCGGGAGTCGGCTTAAAGACCCAGTACTTC. Full variable domain (outside the CDR3, taken from reference TRBV5-1 and TRBJ2-5): KAGVTQTPRYLIKTRGQQVTLSCSPISGHRSVSWYQQTPGQGLQFLFEYFSETQRNKGNFPGRFSGRQFSNSRSEMNVSTLELGDSALYLCASSKIAGVGLKTQYFGPGTRLLVL.

The rearrangement joins TRBV18 to TRBJ1-2; weak D call: TRBD1 (6 bases). Trimming cost V 5 bases and J 2 bases, with 12 bases left between them. The germline CDR1 and CDR2 sequences are KGHSH and LQKENI. This CDR3 has 14 residues. CDR3 coding DNA: TGTGCCAGCTCAACTACAGGGTCCAACTATGGCTACACCTTC. It is translated as CASSTTGSNYGYTF.

The gene calls are TRBV6-5 and TRBJ1-1; TRBD1 matches at 9 bases. This CDR3 contains 15 residues. The germline V gene encodes CDR1 MNHEY and CDR2 SVGAGI. V dropped 2 bases and J dropped 5; count of bases not matched to a gene: 6. CDR3 amino acids: CASSYPGQGNTEAFF. CDR3 coding DNA: TGTGCCAGCAGTTACCCGGGACAGGGAAATACTGAAGCTTTCTTT.

For the CDR3, the DNA is TGTGCCAGCAGCTTAAGTTCGTACAATGAGCAGTTCTTC. It encodes CASSLSSYNEQFF. J is TRBJ2-1 and V is TRBV7-3, with unresolved D. Germline CDR1 and CDR2: SGHTA and FQGTGA. Trimming removed 1 base from V and 4 bases from J, with 5 bases in between. CDR3 size: 13 residues.

This clone was recorded once. CDR3 in amino acids: CASSSPPGGGDTEAFF. The CDR3 nucleotides read TGTGCCAGCAGTTCACCCCCCGGCGGGGGGGACACTGAAGCTTTCTTT. This chain connects TRBV28 to TRBJ1-1, with D maybe TRBD1 (5 bases). V was pared by 4 bases and J by 3 bases, with 18 bases between. The CDR3 is made up of 16 amino acids. CDR1 is MDHEN and CDR2 is SYDVKM in the germline V gene.

The chain combines TRBV19 with TRBJ1-5, with a weak D call TRBD1 (5 bases). Trimming removed 3 bases at V and 1 base at J, with 13 bases between. There are 16 residues in the CDR3. CDR1 is LNHDA and CDR2 is SQIVND in the germline V gene (reference sequence). CDR3 in DNA: TGTGCCAGTAGTATTAAGGGTCGGGGGAGCAATCAGCCCCAGCATTTT. Encoded protein: CASSIKGRGSNQPQHF.

The chain is built from TRBV27 and TRBJ2-7; TRBD2 matches at 12 bases. The trim removed 6 bases at V and 3 bases at J, leaving 6 bases unmatched. The CDR3 consists of 15 residues. CDR1 and CDR2 (germline): MNHEY, SMNVEV (reference sequence). In nucleotides, the CDR3 is TGTGCCAGCAGCATGACTAGCGGGGGCCTCTACGAGCAGTACTTC. Translating it yields CASSMTSGGLYEQYF.

V gene TRBV5-1 combines with J gene TRBJ2-3; 13 positions agree with TRBD2. The CDR3 contains 17 residues. V gave up 0 bases and J gave up 2 bases; unmatched junction bases: 3. Germline V gene data show CDR1 as SGHRS and CDR2 as YFSETQ. The CDR3 bases are TGCGCCAGCAGCTTGGGACTAGCGGGAGGCTCCACAGATACGCAGTATTTT. It specifies CASSLGLAGGSTDTQYF.